This record covers a single TCR beta chain. Its antigen is still unknown. The data derive from a study of shared clonotypes between healthy human individuals. Study-level information: A donor's plate count was three for CD4 naive and three for CD4 memory; CD8 naive had two and CD8 memory one. Findings of the study overall: Generation probabilities of non-shared clonotypes were lower (relative to those shared by all four donors). Relative to memory subsets, naive subsets generally showed larger estimated richness.

The assay ran at deep level. Sequencing was performed with immunoSEQ multiplex PCR; in TCRdb, only in-frame clones are kept and a portion is missing. Of over 2 million clones listed, roughly 90% are singletons. This CDR3 is 15 amino acids long. Germline CDR1 and CDR2: SGHTA and FQGTGA. V was pared by 2 bases and J by 0 bases, with 11 bases between. Material: naive CD4+ T cells from PBMCs. The subset was: CD45RA+ positively selected. The J gene is TRBJ2-7, the V gene TRBV7-3, with a possible D match to TRBD2 (6 bases). This clonotype was sampled from a man aged 18 to 30 in good health. Some clones in this sample may be carry-over from other donors' samples. The CDR3 coding sequence is TGTGCCAGCAGCTTATCTTCCGGGAGCTCCTACGAGCAGTACTTC. Its translation: CASSLSSGSSYEQYF.